The rows below give T cell receptor beta chains drawn from one sample of a study of response to subunit inactivated influenza vaccine. From the RT-PCR reads, TCRdb called clonotypes with MiXCR, one entry per CDR3 protein. The sample lists almost 600,000 distinct CDR3 sequences; 11% to 15% were seen once. The input for sequencing was PBMCs from blood, taken 11 to 12 days after vaccination. Receptor source: a man aged 45-65 years who received an inactivated influenza vaccine. The CDR3 runs from the conserved cysteine through the conserved F or W. Each record gives: clone size, J gene, D gene, V gene, CDR3 protein, CDR3 DNA. The D gene is left open where the match is weak. Size tells how often a clone was seen (once, few, many) or the class of an expanded clone, and some rows leave it out.

clone size: NA
J gene: TRBJ2-5
D gene: NA
V gene: TRBV20-1
CDR3 protein: CSARDNLGWVETQYF
CDR3 DNA: TGCAGTGCTAGAGATAACCTTGGCTGGGTTGAGACCCAGTACTTC

clone size: NA
J gene: TRBJ2-1
D gene: NA
V gene: TRBV9
CDR3 protein: CASSGELGEQFF
CDR3 DNA: TGTGCCAGCAGCGGGGAATTGGGTGAGCAGTTCTTC

clone size: NA
J gene: TRBJ2-5
D gene: NA
V gene: TRBV12-5
CDR3 protein: CASAAQRSGTQYF
CDR3 DNA: TGTGCTAGTGCCGCCCAAAGGTCAGGGACCCAGTACTTC

clone size: few
J gene: TRBJ2-4
D gene: TRBD2
V gene: TRBV11-2
CDR3 protein: CASSTGLAGETLAKNIQYF
CDR3 DNA: TGTGCCAGCAGCACGGGACTAGCGGGGGAGACACTAGCCAAAAACATTCAGTACTTC

clone size: NA
J gene: TRBJ1-3
D gene: NA
V gene: TRBV11-2
CDR3 protein: CASTTGRGNTIYF
CDR3 DNA: TGTGCCAGCACCACGGGCAGGGGAAACACCATATATTTT

clone size: many
J gene: TRBJ2-7
D gene: TRBD1
V gene: TRBV28
CDR3 protein: CASSLGQGDFYEQYF
CDR3 DNA: TGTGCCAGCAGTTTAGGCCAGGGGGATTTCTACGAGCAGTACTTC

clone size: few
J gene: TRBJ2-1
D gene: TRBD2
V gene: TRBV29-1
CDR3 protein: CSVDMVAGASYNEQFF
CDR3 DNA: TGCAGCGTTGATATGGTAGCGGGAGCATCGTACAATGAGCAGTTCTTC

clone size: few
J gene: TRBJ1-1
D gene: NA
V gene: TRBV6-1
CDR3 protein: CASSETARGIMNTEAFF
CDR3 DNA: TGTGCCAGCAGTGAAACCGCGAGAGGAATCATGAACACTGAAGCTTTCTTT

clone size: NA
J gene: TRBJ2-3
D gene: NA
V gene: TRBV20-1
CDR3 protein: CSAGGPYTDTQYF
CDR3 DNA: TGCAGTGCCGGGGGACCCTACACAGATACGCAGTATTTT

clone size: NA
J gene: TRBJ2-5
D gene: TRBD2
V gene: TRBV9
CDR3 protein: CASSSGTGTSGRYQETQYF
CDR3 DNA: TGTGCCAGCAGCTCCGGAACCGGGACTAGCGGGAGGTACCAAGAGACCCAGTACTTC

clone size: NA
J gene: TRBJ1-2
D gene: TRBD1
V gene: TRBV7-8
CDR3 protein: CASSIGDRPGYTF
CDR3 DNA: TGTGCCAGCAGCATCGGGGACAGACCTGGCTACACCTTC

clone size: few
J gene: TRBJ2-5
D gene: TRBD2
V gene: TRBV7-9
CDR3 protein: CASSFWEGQETQYF
CDR3 DNA: TGTGCCAGCAGCTTTTGGGAGGGACAAGAGACCCAGTACTTC

clone size: NA
J gene: TRBJ2-3
D gene: TRBD2
V gene: TRBV29-1
CDR3 protein: CSVEDQAGVTDTQYF
CDR3 DNA: TGCAGCGTTGAAGATCAAGCGGGGGTCACAGATACGCAGTATTTT

clone size: NA
J gene: TRBJ2-1
D gene: TRBD1
V gene: TRBV7-2
CDR3 protein: CASSSRTGGSYNEQFF
CDR3 DNA: TGTGCCAGCAGCTCCCGGACAGGGGGGTCCTACAATGAGCAGTTCTTC

clone size: many
J gene: TRBJ2-7
D gene: NA
V gene: TRBV5-1
CDR3 protein: CASSLVGGREQYF
CDR3 DNA: TGCGCCAGCAGCTTGGTGGGGGGCCGTGAGCAGTACTTC

clone size: few
J gene: TRBJ2-5
D gene: TRBD2
V gene: TRBV28
CDR3 protein: CASSMAGGLQETQYF
CDR3 DNA: TGTGCCAGCAGTATGGCGGGGGGACTACAAGAGACCCAGTACTTC

clone size: NA
J gene: TRBJ2-4
D gene: NA
V gene: TRBV4-3
CDR3 protein: CASSQDPPGGAKNIQYF
CDR3 DNA: TGCGCCAGCAGCCAAGACCCCCCTGGAGGGGCCAAAAACATTCAGTACTTC

clone size: few
J gene: TRBJ2-5
D gene: TRBD2
V gene: TRBV6-2/TRBV6-3
CDR3 protein: CASNQAGKTQYF
CDR3 DNA: TGTGCCAGCAATCAAGCGGGGAAGACCCAGTACTTC

clone size: few
J gene: TRBJ2-1
D gene: TRBD1
V gene: TRBV11-2
CDR3 protein: CASSLAGTGGDEQFF
CDR3 DNA: TGTGCCAGCAGCTTAGCTGGGACAGGGGGTGATGAGCAGTTCTTC

clone size: few
J gene: TRBJ2-5
D gene: TRBD1
V gene: TRBV29-1
CDR3 protein: CSVLQGSQETQYF
CDR3 DNA: TGCAGCGTTCTACAGGGGTCCCAAGAGACCCAGTACTTC

clone size: few
J gene: TRBJ1-1
D gene: TRBD1
V gene: TRBV24-1
CDR3 protein: CATSSGQGNTEAFF
CDR3 DNA: TGTGCCACCAGCTCGGGACAGGGGAACACTGAAGCTTTCTTT

clone size: few
J gene: TRBJ1-4
D gene: TRBD1
V gene: TRBV5-1
CDR3 protein: CASRASPGGFEKLFF
CDR3 DNA: TGCGCCAGCCGAGCTTCCCCAGGGGGTTTTGAAAAACTGTTTTTT

clone size: few
J gene: TRBJ1-4
D gene: TRBD1
V gene: TRBV5-1
CDR3 protein: CASSLDLGTANEKLFF
CDR3 DNA: TGCGCCAGCAGCTTGGACCTCGGGACAGCTAATGAAAAACTGTTTTTT

clone size: NA
J gene: TRBJ2-2
D gene: TRBD1
V gene: TRBV4-3
CDR3 protein: CASSHWTGVGGELFF
CDR3 DNA: TGCGCCAGCAGCCATTGGACAGGGGTCGGCGGGGAGCTGTTTTTT

clone size: few
J gene: TRBJ2-2
D gene: NA
V gene: TRBV9
CDR3 protein: CASSAGSAGELFF
CDR3 DNA: TGTGCCAGCAGCGCCGGGAGTGCCGGGGAGCTGTTTTTT

clone size: NA
J gene: TRBJ2-7
D gene: NA
V gene: TRBV29-1
CDR3 protein: CSVVSDSTYEQYF
CDR3 DNA: TGCAGCGTAGTCAGTGACAGTACCTACGAGCAGTACTTC

clone size: NA
J gene: TRBJ2-7
D gene: TRBD1
V gene: TRBV6-5
CDR3 protein: CASSDSLRTGTYEQYF
CDR3 DNA: TGTGCCAGCAGTGACTCACTCAGGACAGGGACCTACGAGCAGTACTTC

clone size: NA
J gene: TRBJ1-4
D gene: TRBD1
V gene: TRBV7-2
CDR3 protein: CASSLQTAGGKLFF
CDR3 DNA: TGTGCCAGCAGCTTACAGACGGCAGGGGGAAAACTGTTTTTT

clone size: NA
J gene: TRBJ2-1
D gene: NA
V gene: TRBV20-1
CDR3 protein: CSARGRGSSYNEQFF
CDR3 DNA: TGCAGTGCTAGGGGTCGGGGCAGCTCCTACAATGAGCAGTTCTTC

clone size: NA
J gene: TRBJ1-2
D gene: NA
V gene: TRBV5-6
CDR3 protein: CASSFRTVNYGYTF
CDR3 DNA: TGTGCCAGCAGCTTTCGGACAGTTAACTATGGCTACACCTTC

clone size: few
J gene: TRBJ1-6
D gene: NA
V gene: TRBV6-1
CDR3 protein: CASSTRGNNSPLHF
CDR3 DNA: TGTGCCAGCAGTACCAGGGGAAATAATTCACCCCTCCACTTT

clone size: NA
J gene: TRBJ2-5
D gene: NA
V gene: TRBV9
CDR3 protein: CASSGTEGTETQYF
CDR3 DNA: TGTGCCAGCAGCGGGACAGAAGGTACAGAGACCCAGTACTTC

clone size: NA
J gene: TRBJ1-2
D gene: NA
V gene: TRBV4-1
CDR3 protein: CASRPNEIGTRGYTF
CDR3 DNA: TGCGCCAGCAGGCCAAATGAGATTGGCACACGGGGCTACACCTTC

clone size: many
J gene: TRBJ2-2
D gene: TRBD1
V gene: TRBV5-1
CDR3 protein: CASSRDRTNTGELFF
CDR3 DNA: TGCGCCAGCAGCCGGGACAGAACGAACACCGGGGAGCTGTTTTTT

clone size: few
J gene: TRBJ2-1
D gene: NA
V gene: TRBV24-1
CDR3 protein: CATSDFHRDEQFF
CDR3 DNA: TGTGCCACCAGTGATTTCCACAGGGATGAGCAGTTCTTC

clone size: NA
J gene: TRBJ2-7
D gene: TRBD2
V gene: TRBV20-1
CDR3 protein: CSVRERGGLYEQYF
CDR3 DNA: TGCAGTGTTCGAGAGCGGGGGGGCCTCTACGAGCAGTACTTC

clone size: NA
J gene: TRBJ2-7
D gene: NA
V gene: TRBV6-2/TRBV6-3
CDR3 protein: CASSYMGYEQYF
CDR3 DNA: TGTGCCAGCAGTTACATGGGCTACGAGCAGTACTTC

clone size: NA
J gene: TRBJ2-3
D gene: NA
V gene: TRBV7-8
CDR3 protein: CASSTYGGQSTATQYF
CDR3 DNA: TGTGCCAGCAGCACCTATGGCGGACAAAGCACAGCTACGCAGTATTTT

clone size: NA
J gene: TRBJ2-1
D gene: NA
V gene: TRBV7-2
CDR3 protein: CASSPYQGNSYNEQFF
CDR3 DNA: TGTGCCAGCAGCCCATACCAGGGGAACTCCTACAATGAGCAGTTCTTC

clone size: NA
J gene: TRBJ2-1
D gene: NA
V gene: TRBV4-3
CDR3 protein: CASSQFIDSPEQFF
CDR3 DNA: TGCGCCAGCAGCCAATTTATCGACAGCCCTGAGCAGTTCTTC

clone size: NA
J gene: TRBJ1-1
D gene: NA
V gene: TRBV12-3/TRBV12-4
CDR3 protein: CASSTPINTEAFF
CDR3 DNA: TGTGCCAGCAGTACGCCCATAAACACTGAAGCTTTCTTT

clone size: NA
J gene: TRBJ2-7
D gene: NA
V gene: TRBV27
CDR3 protein: CASKSLFYRDFGEQYF
CDR3 DNA: TGTGCCAGCAAGAGCCTATTTTACAGGGATTTTGGCGAGCAGTACTTC

clone size: NA
J gene: TRBJ1-1
D gene: NA
V gene: TRBV4-3
CDR3 protein: CASTGIGGSGQALF
CDR3 DNA: TGCGCCAGCACGGGAATCGGGGGCAGCGGTCAAGCTCTCTTT

clone size: few
J gene: TRBJ2-7
D gene: TRBD1
V gene: TRBV2
CDR3 protein: CASSGGQGGFEQYF
CDR3 DNA: TGTGCCAGCAGTGGGGGACAGGGAGGCTTCGAGCAGTACTTC

clone size: NA
J gene: TRBJ2-1
D gene: NA
V gene: TRBV5-1
CDR3 protein: CASSLGQGGDEQFF
CDR3 DNA: TGCGCCAGCAGCTTGGGGCAGGGTGGCGATGAGCAGTTCTTC

clone size: many
J gene: TRBJ2-7
D gene: NA
V gene: TRBV29-1
CDR3 protein: CSVEKGSGSHEQYF
CDR3 DNA: TGCAGCGTTGAAAAGGGGTCAGGGAGCCACGAGCAGTACTTC

clone size: few
J gene: TRBJ2-3
D gene: TRBD1
V gene: TRBV7-9
CDR3 protein: CASSPRGQGLTDTQYF
CDR3 DNA: TGTGCCAGCAGCCCAAGGGGACAGGGACTTACAGATACGCAGTATTTT

clone size: few
J gene: TRBJ1-1
D gene: NA
V gene: TRBV6-5
CDR3 protein: CASSYSRQVNTEAFF
CDR3 DNA: TGTGCCAGCAGTTACTCGAGGCAAGTGAACACTGAAGCTTTCTTT

clone size: few
J gene: TRBJ2-1
D gene: NA
V gene: TRBV29-1
CDR3 protein: CSVRAIGYNEQFF
CDR3 DNA: TGCAGCGTTAGGGCTATTGGCTACAATGAGCAGTTCTTC

clone size: NA
J gene: TRBJ2-3
D gene: TRBD1
V gene: TRBV7-2
CDR3 protein: CASRTGGADTQYF
CDR3 DNA: TGTGCCAGCAGGACAGGGGGCGCAGATACGCAGTATTTT

clone size: few
J gene: TRBJ2-7
D gene: TRBD2
V gene: TRBV9
CDR3 protein: CASSVEASGSYEQYF
CDR3 DNA: TGTGCCAGCAGCGTAGAGGCTAGCGGATCCTACGAGCAGTACTTC

clone size: NA
J gene: TRBJ2-5
D gene: TRBD1
V gene: TRBV28
CDR3 protein: CASSLYGTGAYQETQYF
CDR3 DNA: TGTGCCAGCAGTTTATACGGAACAGGGGCGTACCAAGAGACCCAGTACTTC

clone size: few
J gene: TRBJ2-1
D gene: TRBD2
V gene: TRBV6-2/TRBV6-3
CDR3 protein: CASRQAGGRYNEQFF
CDR3 DNA: TGTGCCAGCAGGCAAGCGGGAGGGCGTTACAATGAGCAGTTCTTC

clone size: few
J gene: TRBJ2-3
D gene: NA
V gene: TRBV7-2
CDR3 protein: CASSPRLSVTDTQYF
CDR3 DNA: TGTGCCAGCAGCCCACGGCTAAGTGTGACAGATACGCAGTATTTT

clone size: NA
J gene: TRBJ2-1
D gene: TRBD2
V gene: TRBV7-2
CDR3 protein: CASSPGLAGLFF
CDR3 DNA: TGTGCCAGCAGCCCGGGACTAGCGGGATTATTCTTC

clone size: NA
J gene: TRBJ2-7
D gene: NA
V gene: TRBV6-1
CDR3 protein: CASSPTRGGEQYF
CDR3 DNA: TGTGCCAGCAGCCCCACTAGGGGGGGCGAGCAGTACTTC